The 27 T cell receptor beta chains below come from one sample, sequenced in a study of regulatory T cells in long-lasting Graves disease. HTBI primers from iRepertoire and Arm-PCR of CDR3 regions yielded the TCR beta libraries. TCRdb re-called the multiplex PCR reads through MiXCR, storing one row per CDR3 protein. This sample has roughly 440,000 distinct CDR3 sequences; less than 20% occur once, and the top ten carry about 23%. Noted time point: newly diagnosed GD, antithyroid drugs for less than 3 months. PBMC RNA served as the TCR library source. Separately, the same data were catalogued under a study of T cells in Graves' hyperthyroidism and ophthalmopathy.

The source material was peripheral blood mononuclear cells (PBMCs), sampled at new diagnosis, from a patient treated with antithyroid drugs. Source of these receptors: a woman between 18 and 29 years old with Graves disease.

This clonotype was observed many times. Germline is not matched at one junction end, which may reflect a read error. The chain has TRBV29-1 and TRBJ2-1; D unclear. Germline CDR1 is SQVTM and CDR2 is ANQGSEA. The CDR3 sequence is 12 residues long. The CDR3, as DNA: TGCAGCGTTGAACCAGGAGATAATGAGCAATTCTTC. Its translation: CSVEPGDNEQFF.

This clonotype occurred many times. The J gene is TRBJ2-6, the V gene TRBV6-1, with TRBD2 matching over 16 bases. The CDR3 totals 21 residues. V was pared by 7 bases and J by 0 bases, with 12 bases of the junction left unmatched. CDR1 is MNHNS and CDR2 is SASEGT in the germline V gene. The chain's CDR3 is CASNPRWGLAGGISGANVLTF. The CDR3 coding sequence is TGTGCCAGCAATCCCCGATGGGGACTAGCGGGAGGGATCTCTGGGGCCAACGTCCTGACTTTC.

This clonotype turned up a few times. The J gene is TRBJ2-2, the V gene TRBV5-1; D not certain. V dropped 6 bases and J dropped 3 bases, with 9 bases sitting between them. This CDR3 comprises 13 residues. Germline CDR1 and CDR2: SGHRS and YFSETQ. This chain's CDR3 is CASINSYTGELFF. CDR3 DNA sequence: TGCGCCAGCATTAATAGCTACACCGGGGAGCTGTTTTTT.

As to this clonotype: This may stem from a read error, because a much larger clone lies one nucleotide away. The J gene is TRBJ2-3, the V gene TRBV18; no clear D gene. There are 12 residues in the CDR3. Germline V lookup: CDR1 KGHSH, CDR2 LQKENI. V lost 4 bases and J 5 bases, leaving 7 bases between the germline ends. DNA of the CDR3: TGTGCCAGCTCACGAAAGGTAGATACGCAGTATTTT. Protein sequence: CASSRKVDTQYF. Using reference TRBV18 and TRBJ2-3 for the parts outside the CDR3, the full variable domain is NAGVMQNPRHLVRRRGQEARLRCSPMKGHSHVYWYRQLPEEGLKFMVYLQKENIIDESGMPKERFSAEFPKEGPSILRIQQVVRGDSAAYFCASSRKVDTQYFGPGTRLTVL.

In its sample, this clonotype was seen many times. V and J are TRBV12-3 or TRBV12-4 and TRBJ2-5, with TRBD1 matching 10 bases. The CDR3 runs 16 residues. With 2 bases clipped from V and 3 bases from J, the junction kept 6 bases outside the gene matches. This CDR3 reads CASSLSGQGFEETQYF. The CDR3 DNA follows: TGTGCCAGCAGTTTATCGGGACAGGGGTTTGAAGAGACCCAGTACTTC.

The J gene is TRBJ1-1, the V gene TRBV9; a possible D gene is TRBD1 (6 bases). Per the germline V gene, CDR1 is SGDLS and CDR2 is YYNGEE. The length of the CDR3 is 11 residues. Trimming left V 8 bases short and J 3 bases short, with 8 bases between. The CDR3 sequence: CARQGYTEAFF. The CDR3 DNA is TGTGCCAGACAGGGTTACACTGAAGCTTTCTTT.

The gene calls are TRBV29-1 and TRBJ1-1; maybe TRBD1 (5 bases). There are 14 residues in the CDR3. In germline, CDR1 is SQVTM, CDR2 ANQGSEA. V lost 8 bases and J lost 0, with 16 bases in between. CDR3 residues: CSSNPGPMNTEAFF. The CDR3 region has the DNA TGCAGCTCTAATCCGGGGCCTATGAACACTGAAGCTTTCTTT.

V is TRBV5-1 and J is TRBJ2-1; D remains ambiguous. This CDR3 spans 15 amino acids. The V gene lost 0 bases and the J gene lost 1 base, with 8 bases spanning the gap. CDR1 is SGHRS, CDR2 YFSETQ, per germline. Here the CDR3 DNA reads TGCGCCAGCAGCTTGGGTAGCTTGTCCTACAATGAGCAGTTCTTC. This encodes CASSLGSLSYNEQFF.

This clonotype was seen many times. This rearrangement joins TRBV6-1 to TRBJ2-2; the D gene is possibly TRBD2 (5 bases). This CDR3 comprises 14 residues. Germline CDR1 is MNHNS and CDR2 is SASEGT. V lost 4 bases to trimming and J lost 6 bases, with 12 bases between them. The CDR3 coding sequence is TGTGCCAGCAGTGGTGTACTAGATCCCGGGGAGCTGTTTTTT. The encoded protein is CASSGVLDPGELFF.

This clonotype was counted only a few times. In DNA form, the CDR3 reads TGTGCCAGCAGTACCGACCGAGGGGGCGTAATGAACACTGAAGCTTTCTTT. As protein: CASSTDRGGVMNTEAFF. The V call is TRBV6-1, the J call TRBJ1-1; 7 nucleotides match TRBD1. Germline V gene lookup returns CDR1 MNHNS and CDR2 SASEGT. The V and J ends lost 5 bases and 0 bases, in that order; junction bases with no gene match: 12. The CDR3 loop spans 17 amino acids.

This clonotype was detected only a few times. V is TRBV28 and J is TRBJ2-1; 10 bases match TRBD2. Germline V gene lookup returns CDR1 MDHEN and CDR2 SYDVKM. The CDR3 is 17 amino acids. The ends lost 3 bases at V and 6 bases at J; junction bases unmatched: 11. The CDR3 DNA sequence: TGTGCCAGCAGTTTTTGGGATACTAGCGGGACGGCCAATGAGCAGTTCTTC. Translated: CASSFWDTSGTANEQFF.

This clonotype has at least ten counts. V and J are TRBV29-1 and TRBJ2-7; D may be TRBD1 (6 bases). This CDR3 contains 12 residues. V lost 0 bases, J lost 3 bases, and 6 bases lay in between. The V gene's germline CDR1 is SQVTM and CDR2 ANQGSEA. CDR3 nucleotide sequence: TGCAGCGTTGAAGAGGACAGCTACGAGCAGTACTTC. Amino acids: CSVEEDSYEQYF.

This chain uses TRBV15 with TRBJ1-1; D is possibly TRBD1 (6 bases). Trimming stripped 2 bases from V and 5 bases from J, with 9 bases between. Germline CDR1 and CDR2: LNHNV and YYDKDF (reference sequence). The CDR3 extends over 13 amino acids. CDR3 sequence reads: CATSRQGKTEAFF. CDR3 DNA: TGTGCCACCAGCAGACAGGGGAAAACTGAAGCTTTCTTT.

This clonotype has a count of ten or more. The chain employs TRBV28 and TRBJ2-1; TRBD1 matches 11 bases. V lost 3 bases to trimming and J lost 6 bases; unmatched junction nucleotides: 1. CDR1 is MDHEN and CDR2 is SYDVKM in the germline V gene. The CDR3 is made up of 14 amino acids. The CDR3, as DNA: TGTGCCAGCAGTTTTGGGACAGGGGGCAATGAGCAGTTCTTC. Its translation: CASSFGTGGNEQFF.

Ten or more counts support this clonotype. The rearrangement joins TRBV7-6 to TRBJ1-1; D is unresolved. The CDR3 totals 13 residues. Germline V gene lookup returns CDR1 SGHVS and CDR2 FNYEAQ. Trimming pared 0 bases from V and 6 bases from J, leaving 8 bases between. This CDR3 reads CASSLARVSEAFF. The CDR3 nucleotides are TGTGCCAGCAGCTTAGCGAGGGTCTCTGAAGCTTTCTTT. Supplemented by reference TRBV7-6 and TRBJ1-1, the full variable domain reads GAGVSQSPRYKVTKRGQDVALRCDPISGHVSLYWYRQALGQGPEFLTYFNYEAQQDKSGLPNDRFSAERPEGSISTLTIQRTEQRDSAMYRCASSLARVSEAFFGQGTRLTVV.

About this clonotype: One end of the junction varies from germline; a read error may be responsible. The rearrangement links TRBV7-9 to TRBJ2-1; 11 nucleotides line up with TRBD2. The CDR3 is 17 amino acids. Germline V gives CDR1 SEHNR, CDR2 FQNEAQ (reference sequence). DNA for the CDR3: TGTGCCAGCAGCCACCCTGGGACTAGCGGACATTACAAGGAGCAGTTCTTC. This sequence encodes CASSHPGTSGHYKEQFF. Full variable domain (rest looked up from reference TRBV7-9 and TRBJ2-1): DTGVSQNPRHKITKRGQNVTFRCDPISEHNRLYWYRQTLGQGPEFLTYFQNEAQLEKSRLLSDRFSAERPKGSFSTLEIQRTEQGDSAMYLCASSHPGTSGHYKEQFFGPGTRLTVL.

In this sample, this clonotype turned up many times. This chain links TRBV2 with TRBJ2-1; 10 positions agree with TRBD2. Germline V CDR1 and CDR2: SNHLY, FYNNEI. V gave up 6 bases and J gave up 7 bases; unmatched junction bases: 33. CDR3 length: 23 residues. The DNA of the CDR3 is TGTGCCAGCAGGAGACGAGGGACAGAGACCAGCCACTTTAGCGGGAGGAGGGAAAATGAGCAGTTCTTC. Its translation: CASRRRGTETSHFSGRRENEQFF.

Many counts were recorded for this clonotype. The chain combines TRBV30 with TRBJ2-7; D remains unclear. The germline CDR1 and CDR2 sequences are GTSNPN and SVGIG (reference sequence). This CDR3 region has 12 residues. Trimming took 2 bases from V and 2 from J, leaving 7 bases between them. DNA of the CDR3: TGTGCCTGGAGTAGCGTCACCTACGAGCAGTACTTC. It translates to CAWSSVTYEQYF. Based on the CDR3 plus reference TRBV30 and TRBJ2-7, the full variable domain is SQTIHQWPATLVQPVGSPLSLECTVEGTSNPNLYWYRQAAGRGLQLLFYSVGIGQISSEVPQNLSASRPQDRQFILSSKKLLLSDSGFYLCAWSSVTYEQYFGPGTRLTVT.

This clonotype was seen just once. This may arise from a read error, as a much more abundant clone is one base away. This is likely a read error, given that the CDR3 carries no conserved phenylalanine or tryptophan at its end. V and J are TRBV10-2 and TRBJ2-5, with no clear D. V gave up 4 bases and J gave up 4 bases, with 7 bases separating them. The CDR3 is 12 residues long. Germline loops: CDR1 WSHSY, CDR2 SAAADI. The CDR3 DNA follows: TGCGCCAGCAGTGTAAAGGGAGAGACCCAGTACTCC. It specifies CASSVKGETQYS.

This chain joins TRBV28 and TRBJ2-2; 10 bases are a match to TRBD2. Unmatched junction bases numbered 8, after V lost 6 bases and J lost 7 bases. CDR1 is MDHEN, CDR2 SYDVKM, per germline. The CDR3 extends over 15 amino acids. The CDR3 spells CASSPGLAMVGELFF. The CDR3 DNA sequence: TGTGCCAGCAGCCCGGGACTAGCGATGGTCGGGGAGCTGTTTTTT.

The V call is TRBV6-2 or TRBV6-3, the J call TRBJ1-1, with D unresolved. Germline assignment: CDR1 MNHEY and CDR2 SVGEGT. The V gene lost 5 bases and the J gene lost 0 bases, with 7 bases spanning the gap. The CDR3 consists of 13 residues. CDR3 nucleotides: TGTGCCAGCAGTGAATTCATGAACACTGAAGCTTTCTTT. Its translation: CASSEFMNTEAFF.

The sample holds many counts of this clonotype. The V and J genes are TRBV13 and TRBJ2-4; the D gene could be TRBD1 or TRBD2 (7 bases each). Germline V lookup: CDR1 PRHDT, CDR2 FYEKMQ (reference sequence). This CDR3 has 17 residues. Trimming cost V 6 bases and J 0 bases, with 18 bases left between them. CDR3 coding DNA: TGTGCCAGCAGAAAAGGGGGCGGGAGCTTAGCCAAAAACATTCAGTACTTC. This codes for CASRKGGGSLAKNIQYF.

Concerning this clonotype itself: One base away lies a much larger clone, so this may be a sequencing read error. The chain links TRBV20-1 to TRBJ1-4; 10 bases fit TRBD1. Germline V gene lookup returns CDR1 DFQATT and CDR2 SNEGSKA (reference sequence). The V gene end was trimmed by 3 bases and the J gene end by 9 bases; junction bases not matched to a gene: 4. The CDR3 is 13 amino acids. CDR3 protein: CSARTGGDKKLFF. The CDR3 DNA follows: TGCAGTGCTAGGACAGGGGGCGATAAAAAACTGTTTTTT.

This clonotype was seen repeatedly, ten times or more. The rearrangement uses TRBV28 and TRBJ2-4, with 9 bases aligning to TRBD1. Germline CDR1 is MDHEN and CDR2 is SYDVKM. This CDR3 has 14 residues. J lost 7 bases, V lost 7 bases, and 8 bases had no gene match. CDR3 DNA sequence: TGTGCCAGCAAAGCGGGACAGGGAGGGAACATTCAGTACTTC. Amino acids: CASKAGQGGNIQYF.

This clonotype was detected ten times or more. The chain has TRBV6-5 and TRBJ1-1; no clear D. This CDR3 has 12 residues. CDR1 and CDR2 from the germline V gene are MNHEY and SVGAGI. Trimming cost V 2 bases and J 1 base, with 2 bases left between them. CDR3 bases: TGTGCCAGCAGTTACCGGAACACTGAAGCTTTCTTT. This translates into CASSYRNTEAFF.

There are many counts of this clonotype. This chain uses TRBV2 with TRBJ1-3; TRBD1 is a possible D gene (5 bases). The CDR3 spans 15 residues. Germline CDR1 reads SNHLY; CDR2 reads FYNNEI. V dropped 4 bases and J dropped 4 bases, with 14 bases sitting between them. CDR3 DNA: TGTGCCAGCAGTGTGGAGGGGAAATTCGGAAACACCATATATTTT. Translating it yields CASSVEGKFGNTIYF.

This clonotype showed up many times. The CDR3, as DNA: TGCAGCGTCCTGACAGGACAGGACCAAGAGACCCAGTACTTC. This gives the protein CSVLTGQDQETQYF. The chain links TRBV29-1 to TRBJ2-5; TRBD1 aligns across 7 bases. Germline-derived CDR1 and CDR2 are SQVTM and ANQGSEA. The CDR3 covers 14 residues. V dropped 6 bases and J dropped 0; count of bases not matched to a gene: 7. The full variable domain, its missing parts supplied by reference TRBV29-1 and TRBJ2-5, is SAVISQKPSRDICQRGTSLTIQCQVDSQVTMMFWYRQQPGQSLTLIATANQGSEATYESGFVIDKFPISRPNLTFSTLTVSNMSPEDSSIYLCSVLTGQDQETQYFGPGTRLLVL.